This is a list of T cell receptor beta chains from one sample in a study of blood T cells in healthy people across ages. TCRdb itself ran the 5' RACE reads through MiXCR, one entry per CDR3 protein. The table lists around 940,000 distinct CDR3 sequences, around 54% of them singletons. Sequenced: blood. These receptors were obtained from a woman aged 60-75 years in good health. Each CDR3 is given with its conserved first and last residue. The order of the fields is CDR3 protein, CDR3 DNA, J gene, CDR3 length, D gene, clone size, V gene. A D gene is named only where the DNA matches it firmly. Clone size appears in some rows only: once, few, many, or a class for an expanded clone.

CATSQGSVTGVGELFF,TGTGCCACCAGTCAAGGGTCAGTGACAGGGGTCGGGGAGCTGTTTTTT,TRBJ2-2,16,TRBD1,.,TRBV24-1
CASTWGGANVLTF,TGTGCCAGCACCTGGGGTGGGGCCAACGTCCTGACTTTC,TRBJ2-6,13,.,few,TRBV7-2
CAISESLGGAYEQYF,TGTGCTATCAGTGAGTCGTTGGGGGGGGCCTACGAGCAGTACTTC,TRBJ2-7,15,TRBD2,once,TRBV10-3
CSVRPDLETQYF,TGCAGCGTTCGCCCGGATCTAGAGACCCAGTACTTC,TRBJ2-5,12,.,.,TRBV29-1
CASSTKRAPSYNEQFF,TGTGCCAGCAGCACAAAACGGGCTCCTTCCTACAATGAGCAGTTCTTC,TRBJ2-1,16,.,.,TRBV7-8
CASTDRGRIHEQFF,TGTGCCAGCACCGACAGGGGACGTATCCATGAGCAGTTCTTC,TRBJ2-1,14,TRBD1,.,TRBV28
CASSLVLLDTQYF,TGTGCCAGCAGCTTAGTACTTTTAGATACGCAGTATTTT,TRBJ2-3,13,.,.,TRBV7-9
CASGLSGETQYF,TGTGCCAGCGGACTTAGCGGGGAGACCCAGTACTTC,TRBJ2-5,12,TRBD2,few,TRBV12-3/TRBV12-4
CASSFSVTSGSYEQYF,TGTGCCAGTAGTTTCTCTGTGACTAGCGGGAGTTACGAGCAGTACTTC,TRBJ2-7,16,TRBD2,.,TRBV12-3/TRBV12-4
CASSFTRLAGDLIVDEQFF,TGTGCCAGCAGCTTCACTAGATTAGCGGGAGATTTAATTGTCGATGAGCAGTTCTTC,TRBJ2-1,19,TRBD2,few,TRBV7-9
CTSMNDVRGLDYEQYF,TGTACCAGTATGAATGATGTTCGGGGACTAGACTACGAGCAGTACTTC,TRBJ2-7,16,TRBD2,.,TRBV12-3/TRBV12-4
CASSFGAATSTDTQYF,TGTGCCAGCAGCTTCGGGGCGGCGACTAGCACAGATACGCAGTATTTT,TRBJ2-3,16,.,few,TRBV11-2
CASSNLPNTEQYF,TGTGCCAGCAGCAACCTACCCAATACCGAGCAGTACTTC,TRBJ2-7,13,.,.,TRBV7-2
CASSVTTGTEQYF,TGTGCCAGCAGCGTAACAACAGGGACCGAGCAGTACTTC,TRBJ2-7,13,.,.,TRBV9
CASSQGWEGALTEAFF,TGCGCCAGCAGCCAAGGCTGGGAGGGCGCGTTAACTGAAGCTTTCTTT,TRBJ1-1,16,.,.,TRBV3-1
CASSQKDRLNEQFF,TGTGCCAGCAGCCAAAAGGACAGACTCAATGAGCAGTTCTTC,TRBJ2-1,14,.,.,TRBV3-1
CASSLQGAGDTQYF,TGTGCCAGCAGTCTCCAGGGGGCGGGCGATACGCAGTATTTT,TRBJ2-3,14,TRBD1,.,TRBV6-2/TRBV6-3
CASRVTVVRVTEAFF,TGCGCCAGCAGAGTAACTGTGGTGAGGGTCACTGAAGCTTTCTTT,TRBJ1-1,15,.,.,TRBV5-1
CASSGENYGYTF,TGTGCCAGCTCAGGGGAGAACTATGGCTACACCTTC,TRBJ1-2,12,.,.,TRBV18
CASWDRDFGVYEQYF,TGTGCCAGCTGGGACAGGGATTTCGGAGTCTACGAGCAGTACTTC,TRBJ2-7,15,TRBD1,.,TRBV2
CASSQEGLGINEQYF,TGCGCCAGCAGCCAAGAGGGACTGGGTATCAACGAGCAGTACTTC,TRBJ2-7,15,.,.,TRBV4-3
CASSLFLAAYNEQFF,TGTGCCAGCAGCTTATTCCTAGCGGCATACAATGAGCAGTTCTTC,TRBJ2-1,15,TRBD2,.,TRBV7-9
CASSISSGIREQYF,TGTGCCAGCAGCATCTCCTCAGGGATTCGCGAGCAGTACTTC,TRBJ2-7,14,.,.,TRBV5-5
CSARGLAGGNSYNEQFF,TGCAGTGCTAGAGGGCTAGCGGGAGGGAACTCCTACAATGAGCAGTTCTTC,TRBJ2-1,17,TRBD2,.,TRBV20-1
CASRAVTSYNEQFF,TGTGCCAGCAGAGCCGTGACCTCCTACAATGAGCAGTTCTTC,TRBJ2-1,14,.,.,TRBV27
CASSRLAGDDTQYF,TGTGCCAGCAGTAGACTAGCGGGCGATGATACGCAGTATTTT,TRBJ2-3,14,TRBD2,.,TRBV28
CASSALLGADTQYF,TGTGCCAGCAGCGCCCTCCTTGGGGCAGATACGCAGTATTTT,TRBJ2-3,14,.,.,TRBV9
CATSDSGTGGRNEQFF,TGTGCCACCAGTGATTCCGGGACAGGGGGCCGCAATGAGCAGTTCTTC,TRBJ2-1,16,TRBD1,.,TRBV24-1
CASSVGQINYGYTF,TGCGCCAGCAGCGTGGGACAGATTAACTATGGCTACACCTTC,TRBJ1-2,14,TRBD1,.,TRBV5-1
CSVIRRRNGEKLFF,TGCAGTGTCATACGTAGGAGGAACGGAGAAAAACTGTTTTTT,TRBJ1-4,14,.,.,TRBV20-1
CASSQIGGGSKSYEQYF,TGTGCCAGCAGCCAAATCGGTGGCGGAAGCAAATCCTACGAGCAGTACTTC,TRBJ2-7,17,.,.,TRBV4-2
CASRSPISYEQYF,TGTGCCAGCAGGAGCCCCATCTCCTACGAGCAGTACTTC,TRBJ2-7,13,.,.,TRBV2
CASSSVDSGYEQYF,TGTGCCAGCAGCTCGGTGGATTCTGGCTACGAGCAGTACTTC,TRBJ2-7,14,.,.,TRBV7-8
CASSMRDWDTGAFF,TGTGCCAGTAGTATGAGAGATTGGGACACTGGAGCTTTCTTT,TRBJ1-1,14,.,.,TRBV19
CASRMGPTDTQYF,TGTGCCAGCAGAATGGGACCGACAGATACGCAGTATTTT,TRBJ2-3,13,.,.,TRBV12-3/TRBV12-4
CASRQTGGYTGELFF,TGTGCCAGCAGACAGACAGGGGGCTACACCGGGGAGCTGTTTTTT,TRBJ2-2,15,TRBD1,.,TRBV6-5
CSVGSGAGTDTQYF,TGCAGCGTTGGATCTGGGGCCGGCACAGATACGCAGTATTTT,TRBJ2-3,14,.,.,TRBV29-1
CASSQPGQEDTQYF,TGTGCCAGCAGTCAGCCGGGACAGGAAGATACGCAGTATTTT,TRBJ2-3,14,TRBD1,few,TRBV7-3
CASSLGPGGTTTGELFF,TGTGCCAGCAGCCTAGGACCGGGCGGGACTACCACCGGGGAGCTGTTTTTT,TRBJ2-2,17,TRBD2,many,TRBV7-2
CASSQDQRRPDTQYF,TGCGCCAGCAGCCAAGATCAACGACGGCCAGATACGCAGTATTTT,TRBJ2-3,15,.,few,TRBV4-1
CASSRLTDTQYF,TGTGCCAGCAGCCGATTGACAGATACGCAGTATTTT,TRBJ2-3,12,.,few,TRBV3-1
CASSQRREIQETQYF,TGTGCCAGCAGCCAAAGACGGGAGATTCAAGAGACCCAGTACTTC,TRBJ2-5,15,.,.,TRBV14
CSARGIGGQGEAKNIQYF,TGCAGTGCTAGAGGGATTGGGGGACAGGGCGAAGCCAAAAACATTCAGTACTTC,TRBJ2-4,18,TRBD1,.,TRBV20-1
CASSPSPTSGTYNEQFF,TGCGCCAGCAGCCCGTCCCCCACTAGCGGGACTTACAATGAGCAGTTCTTC,TRBJ2-1,17,TRBD2,.,TRBV4-3
CASNNDRGWNSPLHF,TGTGCCAGCAACAACGACAGGGGGTGGAATTCACCCCTCCACTTT,TRBJ1-6,15,TRBD1,.,TRBV6-5
CASSLGDRTQHF,TGTGCCAGCAGCTTGGGCGACCGAACCCAGCATTTT,TRBJ1-5,12,.,few,TRBV7-9
CAIYYSGGEKGETQYF,TGTGCCATCTACTACTCTGGGGGGGAGAAAGGGGAGACCCAGTACTTC,TRBJ2-5,16,TRBD2,.,TRBV12-3/TRBV12-4
CATGVGASNEQYF,TGTGCCACCGGGGTTGGTGCTAGCAACGAGCAGTACTTC,TRBJ2-7,13,.,.,TRBV3-1
CASSPPGNGYNEQFF,TGTGCCAGCAGTCCCCCCGGGAATGGATACAATGAGCAGTTCTTC,TRBJ2-1,15,.,.,TRBV28
CSVGTGANVLTF,TGCAGCGTGGGGACTGGGGCCAACGTCCTGACTTTC,TRBJ2-6,12,.,.,TRBV29-1
CSAFWTRSNYEQYF,TGCAGTGCTTTTTGGACTAGGTCGAATTACGAGCAGTACTTC,TRBJ2-7,14,TRBD2,.,TRBV20-1
CASSLLFTWVVYNEQFF,TGTGCCAGCAGCTTGCTTTTCACCTGGGTGGTTTACAATGAGCAGTTCTTC,TRBJ2-1,17,.,.,TRBV7-8
CATRVGLYNNEQFF,TGTGCCACCAGGGTGGGTCTCTACAACAATGAGCAGTTCTTC,TRBJ2-1,14,.,.,TRBV15
CASRRTGQGGYGYTF,TGTGCCAGCCGCAGGACCGGGCAGGGGGGCTATGGCTACACCTTC,TRBJ1-2,15,TRBD1,.,TRBV6-5
CASSKARAADTQYF,TGTGCCAGCAGCAAAGCACGCGCAGCAGATACGCAGTATTTT,TRBJ2-3,14,.,.,TRBV21-1
CASSAGGTVTDTQYF,TGCGCCAGCAGCGCGGGCGGGACAGTAACAGATACGCAGTATTTT,TRBJ2-3,15,.,.,TRBV5-1
CSVEGGRVIEQYF,TGCAGCGTTGAAGGCGGGAGGGTAATTGAGCAGTACTTC,TRBJ2-5,13,TRBD2,.,TRBV29-1
CSAGGTVAEQYF,TGCAGTGCTGGGGGGACTGTCGCCGAGCAGTACTTC,TRBJ2-7,12,.,.,TRBV20-1
CASSLDQSYNEQYF,TGTGCCAGCAGTTTGGACCAATCCTACAATGAGCAGTACTTC,TRBJ2-7,14,.,.,TRBV12-3/TRBV12-4